The next 13 T cell receptor beta chains were all read from a single sample in a study of T cells in tuberculosis. Sequencing used immunoSEQ multiplex PCR; TCRdb keeps in-frame clones, though not all of them. The sample has roughly 34,000 clones; nearly 90% are singletons. Time point defined: new active TB diagnosis, blood taken before or within 7 days of starting treatment. The sample here was PBMCs, taken at tuberculosis diagnosis. Source of these receptors: an adult with tuberculosis.

This clone was seen once. This chain links TRBV29-1 with TRBJ2-7, with a weak D call TRBD2 (6 bases). The V end lost 4 bases, the J end lost 0 bases, and 13 bases lay between the germline ends. Germline CDR1 and CDR2: SQVTM and ANQGSEA. The CDR3 has 14 amino acids. The CDR3 nucleotides are TGCAGCGTTGCCCTTGGCGGGGTCTCCTACGAGCAGTACTTC. Protein sequence: CSVALGGVSYEQYF.

The gene calls are TRBV7-9 and TRBJ1-1; D not certain. The CDR3 covers 13 residues. V gave up 6 bases and J gave up 0 bases, with 8 bases separating them. Germline CDR1 reads SEHNR; CDR2 reads FQNEAQ (reference sequence). The CDR3 DNA follows: TGTGCCAGCAGTTCAGACATGAACACTGAAGCTTTCTTT. This codes for CASSSDMNTEAFF.

J is TRBJ2-3 and V is TRBV27; D is perhaps TRBD2 (7 bases). Germline CDR1 MNHEY, CDR2 SMNVEV (reference sequence). This CDR3 contains 15 residues. V lost 5 bases and J lost 4, with 16 bases in between. CDR3: CASSPLGGRADTQYF. The CDR3 nucleotides read TGTGCCAGCAGTCCACTCGGGGGGCGGGCAGATACGCAGTATTTT.

The genes are TRBV5-1 and TRBJ1-1; 10 positions match TRBD1. The CDR3 has 17 residues. The V gene's germline CDR1 is SGHRS and CDR2 YFSETQ. J lost 4 bases, V lost 5 bases, and 14 bases had no gene match. CDR3 in amino acids: CASRYRVMGQGITEAFF. DNA of the CDR3: TGCGCCAGCAGGTACAGGGTTATGGGACAGGGGATCACTGAAGCTTTCTTT.

This clone was recorded a few times. The junction and the germline gene differ at one end; a read error may be behind it. The chain carries TRBV7-7 and TRBJ2-3; D ambiguous. Germline CDR1 is SSHAT and CDR2 is FNYEAQ (reference sequence). The CDR3 loop spans 15 amino acids. The CDR3 sequence is CASSLGQTSTDTQYF. The CDR3, as DNA: TGTGCTAGCAGCTTAGGGCAGACTAGCACAGATACGCAGTATTTT.

V gene TRBV4-1 combines with J gene TRBJ2-5; 8 bases are a match to TRBD1. The CDR3 runs 15 residues. Trimming cost V 4 bases and J 4 bases; bases outside gene matches: 8. CDR1 MGHRA and CDR2 YSYEKL come from the germline V gene. Here the CDR3 reads CASSLSTTGVETQYF. Here the CDR3 DNA reads TGCGCCAGCAGCCTCTCTACGACAGGGGTAGAGACCCAGTACTTC.

The rearrangement uses TRBV7-2 and TRBJ2-5, with 9 bases aligning to TRBD1. J gave up 2 bases and V 3 bases, and 4 bases lay outside the gene matches. CDR3 length: 15 amino acids. Looked up from germline, CDR1 is SGHTA and CDR2 is FQGNSA. The CDR3 spells CASSFYRGQQETQYF. CDR3 nucleotide sequence: TGTGCCAGCAGCTTCTACAGGGGGCAACAAGAGACCCAGTACTTC.

The rearrangement uses TRBV4-1 and TRBJ1-1, with 7 bases fitting TRBD1. The length of the CDR3 is 16 residues. V dropped 1 base and J dropped 6; count of bases not matched to a gene: 11. In germline, CDR1 is MGHRA, CDR2 YSYEKL. CDR3 sequence (DNA): TGCGCCAGCAGCCAAGGGGGGGCAGGGGGGAGCTCTGAAGCTTTCTTT. Its protein product is CASSQGGAGGSSEAFF.

The chain is built from TRBV27 and TRBJ1-6; no reliable D call. This CDR3 has 15 residues. Trimming took 6 bases from V and 1 from J, leaving 10 bases between them. Germline loops: CDR1 MNHEY, CDR2 SMNVEV (reference sequence). This CDR3 is CASSPSKSYNSPLHF. DNA of the CDR3: TGTGCCAGCAGCCCGTCTAAGTCCTATAATTCACCCCTCCACTTT.

The chain recombines TRBV6-1 with TRBJ2-5; D might be TRBD1 (5 bases). Per the germline V gene, CDR1 is MNHNS and CDR2 is SASEGT. V lost 7 bases and J 1 base, leaving 10 bases between the germline ends. This CDR3 is 13 amino acids long. The CDR3 coding sequence is TGTGCCAGCACCTTGACAGTCCAAGAGACCCAGTACTTC. Translation gives CASTLTVQETQYF.

CDR3 residues: CSVSQGLAENTEAFF. In nucleotides, the CDR3 is TGCAGCGTATCACAGGGGCTCGCCGAGAACACTGAAGCTTTCTTT. The chain employs TRBV29-1 and TRBJ1-1; the match to TRBD1 covers 7 bases. The CDR3 length is 15 residues. Germline V CDR1 and CDR2: SQVTM, ANQGSEA. V shed 6 bases, J shed 1 base, and the junction held 11 bases outside the gene matches.

The CDR3 region has the DNA TGTGCCAGCAGCTATCCGGACTTGTGGCGGGACAGGGAGAACACCGGGGAGCTGTTTTTT. Translation: CASSYPDLWRDRENTGELFF. This chain connects TRBV5-8 to TRBJ2-2, with 9 nucleotides matching TRBD1. With V trimmed by 3 bases and J by 1 base, 16 bases remained unmatched. The CDR3 covers 20 residues. The germline gives CDR1 SGHTS, CDR2 YDEGEE. The variable domain in full, with the rest retrieved from reference TRBV5-8 and TRBJ2-2, is EAGVTQSPTHLIKTRGQQATLRCSPISGHTSVYWYQQALGLGLQFLLWYDEGEERNRGNFPPRFSGRQFPNYSSELNVNALELEDSALYLCASSYPDLWRDRENTGELFFGEGSRLTVL.

The chain is built from TRBV11-3 and TRBJ1-1, with D possibly matching TRBD1 (5 bases). This CDR3 is 12 amino acids long. Deletions cut 1 base from V and 7 bases from J, with 7 bases between. Germline loops: CDR1 SGHNT, CDR2 YENEEA. The CDR3 loop is CASSLGGGEAFF. The CDR3, as DNA: TGTGCCAGCAGCTTAGGGGGGGGTGAAGCTTTCTTT.